This entry lists 18 T cell receptor beta chains sequenced from one sample in a study of T cell responses to AZD1222 COVID-19 vaccine. Clones were sequenced by immunoSEQ multiplex PCR, and TCRdb holds only the in-frame ones, with some missing. The repertoire holds some 120,000 clones, with 85% to 95% as singletons. The source was peripheral blood, collected on day 0 of AZD1222 vaccination. These receptors originate from an adult in good health.

The genes are TRBV27 and TRBJ1-6; the D gene is possibly TRBD1 (6 bases). The germline V gene encodes CDR1 MNHEY and CDR2 SMNVEV (reference sequence). V lost 3 bases and J 7 bases, leaving 7 bases between the germline ends. The CDR3 runs to 13 residues. The CDR3 region has the DNA TGTGCCAGCAGTTTTCAGGGGAATTCACCCCTCCACTTT. Translated: CASSFQGNSPLHF.

The V call is TRBV18, the J call TRBJ1-1; D gene unclear. Trimming stripped 6 bases from V and 5 bases from J, with 16 bases between. This CDR3 comprises 14 residues. Germline V CDR1 and CDR2: KGHSH, LQKENI. CDR3 nucleotide sequence: TGTGCCAGCTCCCGGGGTAGGGTCTGGACTGAAGCTTTCTTT. Translated, it gives CASSRGRVWTEAFF.

The chain carries TRBV10-1 and TRBJ2-3; 15 bases are a match to TRBD2. Trimming cost V 0 bases and J 4 bases; bases outside gene matches: 2. The germline V gene has CDR1 WNHNN and CDR2 SYGVQD (reference sequence). The CDR3 totals 17 residues. CDR3 loop: CASSESRTSGRADTQYF. The CDR3 coding sequence is TGCGCCAGCAGTGAGTCCCGGACTAGCGGGAGGGCAGATACGCAGTATTTT.

This clone was observed once. The sample contains more than one DNA sequence encoding this CDR3. The rearrangement joins TRBV28 to TRBJ1-3; D is uncertain. Trimming shortened V by 2 bases and J by 0 bases, and 5 bases separated the two germline ends. Germline assignment: CDR1 MDHEN and CDR2 SYDVKM. The CDR3 consists of 14 residues. The CDR3 loop is CASSLGPSGNTIYF. The CDR3 DNA reads as TGTGCCAGCAGTTTAGGTCCCTCTGGAAACACCATATATTTT. The full variable domain, completed using reference TRBV28 and TRBJ1-3, is DVKVTQSSRYLVKRTGEKVFLECVQDMDHENMFWYRQDPGLGLRLIYFSYDVKMKEKGDIPEGYSVSREKKERFSLILESASTNQTSMYLCASSLGPSGNTIYFGEGSWLTVV.

V is TRBV24-1 and J is TRBJ2-5; unclear D gene. Trimming took off 9 bases at V and 4 bases at J, with 20 bases between the two ends. Germline assignment: CDR1 KGHDR and CDR2 SFDVKD. The CDR3 spans 15 residues. The CDR3 protein is CATQVAHTRRETQYF. The CDR3 coding sequence is TGTGCCACCCAGGTAGCCCACACGCGCAGAGAGACCCAGTACTTC.

This chain links TRBV19 with TRBJ2-1; D is possibly TRBD1 (5 bases). Trimming pared 3 bases from V and 6 bases from J, leaving 24 bases between. The CDR3 is made up of 18 amino acids. The V gene's germline CDR1 is LNHDA and CDR2 SQIVND (reference sequence). CDR3 bases: TGTGCCAGTAGTATGGAGAGCCCTAACAGGCCCCACGGCAATGAGCAGTTCTTC. Translating gives CASSMESPNRPHGNEQFF.

This CDR3 reads CASSWGGQLNTEAFF. The DNA of the CDR3 is TGTGCCAGCAGTTGGGGGGGGCAGCTTAACACTGAAGCTTTCTTT. The rearrangement uses TRBV27 and TRBJ1-1, with a possible D match to TRBD1 (6 bases). The CDR3 covers 15 residues. CDR1 is MNHEY and CDR2 is SMNVEV in the germline V gene (reference sequence). Between the trimmed V and J ends, which lost 4 bases and 2 bases, there was a span of 14 bases.

The gene calls are TRBV12-3 or TRBV12-4 and TRBJ1-1; D is ambiguous. The CDR3 extends over 12 amino acids. Trimming took 6 bases from V and 0 from J, leaving 5 bases between them. The chain's CDR3 is CASSILNTEAFF. As DNA, the CDR3 is TGTGCCAGCAGCATTTTGAACACTGAAGCTTTCTTT.

There are a few counts of this clone. The chain employs TRBV29-1 and TRBJ2-1, with 11 bases that match TRBD2. The V gene end was trimmed by 6 bases and the J gene end by 9 bases; junction bases not matched to a gene: 13. The length of the CDR3 is 15 residues. Germline V gives CDR1 SQVTM, CDR2 ANQGSEA. The CDR3, as DNA: TGCAGCGTGGGGGGGACTAGCGGACCCTCCAGTGAGCAGTTCTTC. Its translation: CSVGGTSGPSSEQFF.

The chain has TRBV28 and TRBJ2-7, with 8 bases lining up with TRBD1. V lost 1 base, J lost 2 bases, and 7 bases stayed unmatched. CDR1 is MDHEN, CDR2 SYDVKM, per germline. The CDR3 extends over 16 amino acids. The CDR3 coding sequence is TGTGCCAGCAGTTTATCGTCACAGGGGGTAGCCTACGAGCAGTACTTC. Protein product: CASSLSSQGVAYEQYF.

The chain has TRBV27 and TRBJ1-4, with 8 nucleotides matching TRBD1. From germline, CDR1 is MNHEY and CDR2 SMNVEV (reference sequence). After removal of 6 bases from V and 5 bases from J, the junction contained 5 bases not matched to a gene. There are 14 residues in the CDR3. The DNA for the CDR3 is TGTGCCAGCAGACCTTGGGACAGGAATGAAAAACTGTTTTTT. It yields the protein CASRPWDRNEKLFF.

The chain uses TRBV7-9 and TRBJ1-2, with TRBD1 identical over 9 bases. The V segment lost 3 bases and the J segment 5 bases; nucleotides outside the gene matches: 7. The CDR3 loop spans 15 amino acids. Germline lookup yields CDR1 SEHNR and CDR2 FQNEAQ (reference sequence). The CDR3 nucleotides read TGTGCCAGCAGCTTTGATTTACAGGGGGCGTATGGCTACACCTTC. Translation gives CASSFDLQGAYGYTF.

This chain connects TRBV9 to TRBJ1-1, with a tentative D call TRBD1 (5 bases). V dropped 0 bases and J dropped 3 bases, with 12 bases sitting between them. Germline-derived CDR1 and CDR2 are SGDLS and YYNGEE. The CDR3 is 15 amino acids. CDR3 amino acids: CASSVAERGYTEAFF. CDR3 sequence (DNA): TGTGCCAGCAGCGTAGCCGAAAGGGGTTACACTGAAGCTTTCTTT. Variable domain in full (rest from reference TRBV9 and TRBJ1-1): DSGVTQTPKHLITATGQRVTLRCSPRSGDLSVYWYQQSLDQGLQFLIQYYNGEERAKGNILERFSAQQFPDLHSELNLSSLELGDSALYFCASSVAERGYTEAFFGQGTRLTVV.

This chain connects TRBV18 to TRBJ1-5, with D maybe TRBD1 (6 bases). Deletions cut 6 bases from V and 4 bases from J, with 13 bases between. The CDR3 has 14 amino acids. Germline V gene data show CDR1 as KGHSH and CDR2 as LQKENI. This CDR3 reads CASSHRVGNQPQHF. CDR3 in DNA: TGTGCCAGCTCCCACAGGGTTGGGAATCAGCCCCAGCATTTT.

The rearrangement joins TRBV4-2 to TRBJ2-7; the match to TRBD2 covers 11 bases. The length of the CDR3 is 17 residues. V shed 4 bases and J 3 bases; nucleotides not matched to a gene: 11. Germline V lookup: CDR1 LGHNA, CDR2 YNFKEQ. CDR3 DNA: TGTGCCAGCAGCCCAGTAGCGGGAGGGGGGGGCTTCTACGAGCAGTACTTC. It yields the protein CASSPVAGGGGFYEQYF.

V and J are TRBV7-3 and TRBJ2-3; 10 bases agree with TRBD2. J was trimmed by 6 bases and V by 5 bases; bases with no gene match: 5. The CDR3 spans 14 residues. From germline, CDR1 is SGHTA and CDR2 FQGTGA. CDR3 nucleotides: TGTGCCAGCAGCGTCTTTAGCGGGAGGGATACGCAGTATTTT. Encoded protein: CASSVFSGRDTQYF.

This chain joins TRBV3-1 (or the pseudogene TRBV3-2) and TRBJ1-3; a possible D gene is TRBD1 (5 bases). Germline V gene data show CDR1 as LGHDT and CDR2 as YNNKEL (reference sequence). Trimming left V 5 bases short and J 2 bases short, with 13 bases between. This CDR3 spans 15 amino acids. CDR3 DNA sequence: TGTGCCAGCAGCGCTCCATTCAGGGCTGGAAACACCATATATTTT. It codes for CASSAPFRAGNTIYF.

J is TRBJ1-2 and V is TRBV15, with D possibly being TRBD1 (5 bases). The CDR3 covers 15 residues. Trimming took 3 bases from V and 4 from J, leaving 15 bases between them. Per germline, CDR1 LNHNV and CDR2 YYDKDF (reference sequence). CDR3 loop: CATSRGGLSGYGYTF. The DNA of the CDR3 is TGTGCCACCAGCAGGGGGGGACTCTCGGGCTATGGCTACACCTTC.